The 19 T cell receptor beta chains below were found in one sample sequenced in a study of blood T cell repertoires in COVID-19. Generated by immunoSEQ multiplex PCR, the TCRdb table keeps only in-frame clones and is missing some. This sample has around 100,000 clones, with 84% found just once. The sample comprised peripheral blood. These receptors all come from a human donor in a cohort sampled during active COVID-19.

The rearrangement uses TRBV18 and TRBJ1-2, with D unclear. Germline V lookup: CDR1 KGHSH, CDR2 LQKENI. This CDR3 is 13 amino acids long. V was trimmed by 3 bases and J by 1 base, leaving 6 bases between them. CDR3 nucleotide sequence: TGTGCCAGCTCACCGGAGGATAACTATGGCTACACCTTC. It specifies CASSPEDNYGYTF.

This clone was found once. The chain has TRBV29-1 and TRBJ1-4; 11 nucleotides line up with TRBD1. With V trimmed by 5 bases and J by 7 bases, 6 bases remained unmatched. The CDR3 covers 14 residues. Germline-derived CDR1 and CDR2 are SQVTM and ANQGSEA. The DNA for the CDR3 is TGCAGCGTTCTGGACAGGGGGCGAGGTGAAAAACTGTTTTTT. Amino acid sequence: CSVLDRGRGEKLFF. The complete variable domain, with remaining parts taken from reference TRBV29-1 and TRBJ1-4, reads SAVISQKPSRDICQRGTSLTIQCQVDSQVTMMFWYRQQPGQSLTLIATANQGSEATYESGFVIDKFPISRPNLTFSTLTVSNMSPEDSSIYLCSVLDRGRGEKLFFGSGTQLSVL.

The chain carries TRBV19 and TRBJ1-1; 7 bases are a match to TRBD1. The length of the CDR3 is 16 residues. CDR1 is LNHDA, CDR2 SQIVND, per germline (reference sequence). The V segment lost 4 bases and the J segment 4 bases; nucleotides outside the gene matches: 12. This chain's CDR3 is CASSKSTGILSTEAFF. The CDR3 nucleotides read TGTGCCAGTAGTAAATCGACAGGGATTCTAAGCACTGAAGCTTTCTTT.

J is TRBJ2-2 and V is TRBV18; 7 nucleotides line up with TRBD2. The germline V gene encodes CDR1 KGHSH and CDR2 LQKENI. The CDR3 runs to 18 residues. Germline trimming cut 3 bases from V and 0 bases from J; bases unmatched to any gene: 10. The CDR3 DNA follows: TGTGCCAGCTCACCCCTGATGGCTAGCGGTGCGAACACCGGGGAGCTGTTTTTT. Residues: CASSPLMASGANTGELFF.

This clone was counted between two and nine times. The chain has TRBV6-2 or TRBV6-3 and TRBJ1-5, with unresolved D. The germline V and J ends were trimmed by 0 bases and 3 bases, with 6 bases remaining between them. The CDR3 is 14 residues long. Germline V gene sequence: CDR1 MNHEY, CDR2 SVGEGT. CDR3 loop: CASSYSADNQPQHF. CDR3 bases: TGTGCCAGCAGTTACTCGGCAGACAATCAGCCCCAGCATTTT.

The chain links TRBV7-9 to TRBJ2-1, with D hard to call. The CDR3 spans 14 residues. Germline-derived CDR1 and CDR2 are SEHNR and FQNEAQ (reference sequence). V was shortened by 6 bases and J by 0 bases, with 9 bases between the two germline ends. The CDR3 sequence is CASSWSSSYNEQFF. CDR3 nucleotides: TGTGCCAGCAGTTGGAGCAGCTCCTACAATGAGCAGTTCTTC.

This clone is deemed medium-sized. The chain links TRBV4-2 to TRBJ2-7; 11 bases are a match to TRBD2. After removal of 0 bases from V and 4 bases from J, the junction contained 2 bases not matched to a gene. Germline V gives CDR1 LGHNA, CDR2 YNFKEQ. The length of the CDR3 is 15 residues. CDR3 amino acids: CASSQDPSGGYEQYF. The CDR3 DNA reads TGTGCCAGCAGCCAAGATCCTAGCGGGGGGTACGAGCAGTACTTC.

The CDR3 DNA reads as TGTGCCACCAGTGACCCCCCAAGACAGGCCGGTCGAGGGGCCAACGTCCTGACTTTC. Protein: CATSDPPRQAGRGANVLTF. The chain recombines TRBV24-1 with TRBJ2-6; a possible D gene is TRBD1 (6 bases). Germline CDR1 and CDR2: KGHDR and SFDVKD. The CDR3 length is 19 residues. Between the trimmed V and J ends, which lost 4 bases and 4 bases, there was a span of 22 bases.

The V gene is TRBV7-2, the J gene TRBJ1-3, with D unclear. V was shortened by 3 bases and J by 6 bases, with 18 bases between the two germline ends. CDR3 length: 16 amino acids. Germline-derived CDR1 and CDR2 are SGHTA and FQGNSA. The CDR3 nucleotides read TGTGCCAGCAGCTTGGAACAGTCGTCGAAAAAAAACACCATATATTTT. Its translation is CASSLEQSSKKNTIYF.

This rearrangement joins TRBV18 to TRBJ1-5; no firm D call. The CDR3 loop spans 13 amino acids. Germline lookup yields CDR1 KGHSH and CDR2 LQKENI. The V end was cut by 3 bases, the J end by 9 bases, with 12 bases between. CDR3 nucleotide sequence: TGTGCCAGCTCACCGGAACCCGAGGGGCCCCAGCATTTT. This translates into CASSPEPEGPQHF. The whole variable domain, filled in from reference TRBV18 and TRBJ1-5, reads NAGVMQNPRHLVRRRGQEARLRCSPMKGHSHVYWYRQLPEEGLKFMVYLQKENIIDESGMPKERFSAEFPKEGPSILRIQQVVRGDSAAYFCASSPEPEGPQHFGDGTRLSIL.

CDR3 loop: CASSQKRTDMNTEAFF. Written as DNA, the CDR3 is TGTGCCAGTAGTCAAAAAAGGACAGATATGAACACTGAAGCTTTCTTT. The genes are TRBV19 and TRBJ1-1; D is possibly TRBD1 (6 bases). V lost 5 bases to trimming and J lost 0 bases, with 16 bases between them. Germline CDR1 and CDR2: LNHDA and SQIVND (reference sequence). The CDR3 contains 16 residues.

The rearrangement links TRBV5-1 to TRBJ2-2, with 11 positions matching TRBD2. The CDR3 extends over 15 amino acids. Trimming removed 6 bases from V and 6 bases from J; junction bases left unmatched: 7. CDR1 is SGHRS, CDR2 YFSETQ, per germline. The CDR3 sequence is CASKRASGGPGELFF. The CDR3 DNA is TGCGCCAGCAAACGGGCTAGCGGGGGGCCCGGGGAGCTGTTTTTT.

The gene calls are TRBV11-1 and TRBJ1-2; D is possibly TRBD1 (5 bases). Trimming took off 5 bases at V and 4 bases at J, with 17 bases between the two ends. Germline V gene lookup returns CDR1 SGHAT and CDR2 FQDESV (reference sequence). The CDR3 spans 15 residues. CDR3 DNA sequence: TGTGCCAGCAGCCACCCCGGGGGGTCGATCTATGGCTACACCTTC. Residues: CASSHPGGSIYGYTF.

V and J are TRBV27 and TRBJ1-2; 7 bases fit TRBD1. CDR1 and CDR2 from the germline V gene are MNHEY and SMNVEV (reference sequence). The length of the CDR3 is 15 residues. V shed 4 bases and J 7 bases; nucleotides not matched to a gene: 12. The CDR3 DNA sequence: TGTGCCAGCAGTTACAGATCCGGGACAGTAGTTGGCTACACCTTC. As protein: CASSYRSGTVVGYTF.

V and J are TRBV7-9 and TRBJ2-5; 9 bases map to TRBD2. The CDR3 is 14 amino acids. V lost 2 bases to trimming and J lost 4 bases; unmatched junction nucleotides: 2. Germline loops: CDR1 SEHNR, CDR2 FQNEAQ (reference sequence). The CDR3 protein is CASSLNSGGETQYF. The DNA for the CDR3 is TGTGCCAGCAGCTTAAATAGCGGGGGAGAGACCCAGTACTTC.

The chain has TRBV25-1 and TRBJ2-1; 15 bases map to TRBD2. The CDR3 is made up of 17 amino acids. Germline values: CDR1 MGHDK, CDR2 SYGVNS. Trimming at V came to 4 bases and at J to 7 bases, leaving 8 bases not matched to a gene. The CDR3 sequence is CASSVLGLAGGQNEQFF. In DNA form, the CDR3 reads TGTGCCAGCAGTGTACTTGGACTAGCGGGGGGGCAGAATGAGCAGTTCTTC.

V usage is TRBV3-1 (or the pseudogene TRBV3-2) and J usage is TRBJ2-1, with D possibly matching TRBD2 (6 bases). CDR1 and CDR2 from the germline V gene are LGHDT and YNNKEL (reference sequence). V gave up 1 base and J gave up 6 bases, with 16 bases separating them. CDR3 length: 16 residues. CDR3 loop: CASSQGRGASPNEQFF. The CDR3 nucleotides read TGTGCCAGCAGCCAAGGGCGCGGGGCTTCTCCCAATGAGCAGTTCTTC.

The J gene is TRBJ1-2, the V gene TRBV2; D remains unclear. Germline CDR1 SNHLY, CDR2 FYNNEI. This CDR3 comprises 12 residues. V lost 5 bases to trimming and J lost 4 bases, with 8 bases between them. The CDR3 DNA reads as TGTGCCAGCAGTCTAGACGGCTATGGCTACACCTTC. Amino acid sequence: CASSLDGYGYTF.

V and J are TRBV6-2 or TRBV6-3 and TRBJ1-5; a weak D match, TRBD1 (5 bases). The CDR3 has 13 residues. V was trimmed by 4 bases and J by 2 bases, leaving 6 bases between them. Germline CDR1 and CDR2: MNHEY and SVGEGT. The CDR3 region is CASSSQGNQPQHF. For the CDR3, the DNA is TGTGCCAGCAGTTCACAGGGCAATCAGCCCCAGCATTTT.